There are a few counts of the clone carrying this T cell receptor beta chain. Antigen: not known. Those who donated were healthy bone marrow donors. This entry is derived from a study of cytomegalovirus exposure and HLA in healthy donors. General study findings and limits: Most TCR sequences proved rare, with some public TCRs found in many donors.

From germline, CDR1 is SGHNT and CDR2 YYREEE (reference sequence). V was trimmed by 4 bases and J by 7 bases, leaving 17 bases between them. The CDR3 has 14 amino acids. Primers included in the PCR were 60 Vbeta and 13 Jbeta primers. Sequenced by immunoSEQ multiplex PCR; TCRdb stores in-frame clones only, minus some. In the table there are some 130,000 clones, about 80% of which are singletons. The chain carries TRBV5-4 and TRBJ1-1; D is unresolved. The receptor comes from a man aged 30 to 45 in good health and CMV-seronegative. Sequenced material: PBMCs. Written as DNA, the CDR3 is TGTGCCAGCAGCACCGCGGTTAAGCCGGGTGAAGCTTTCTTT. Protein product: CASSTAVKPGEAFF. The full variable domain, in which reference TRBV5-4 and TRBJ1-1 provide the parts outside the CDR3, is ETGVTQSPTHLIKTRGQQVTLRCSSQSGHNTVSWYQQALGQGPQFIFQYYREEENGRGNFPPRFSGLQFPNYSSELNVNALELDDSALYLCASSTAVKPGEAFFGQGTRLTVV.